This is a list of T cell receptor beta chains from one sample in a study of beta chain features in type 1 diabetes. Measured with immunoSEQ multiplex PCR; TCRdb has only the in-frame clones, and not every one. This table has 350,000 or so clones, about 18% appearing once. Sequenced: naive CD4+ T cells from blood. These receptors were obtained from a young woman in good health. CDR3s include the opening cysteine and the closing phenylalanine or tryptophan. The D gene is left open where the match is weak. Size values are once, few and many counts, or a class for expanded clones, and some rows have none.

j_gene: TRBJ2-1
v_gene: TRBV5-4
d_gene: -
abundance: -
CDR3aa: CASSLAGNEQFF
CDR3nt: TGTGCCAGCAGCTTGGCAGGTAATGAGCAGTTCTTC

j_gene: TRBJ2-3
v_gene: TRBV5-4
d_gene: -
abundance: few
CDR3aa: CASSADWQRADTQYF
CDR3nt: TGTGCCAGCAGCGCTGACTGGCAGAGAGCAGATACGCAGTATTTT

j_gene: TRBJ2-1
v_gene: TRBV5-6
d_gene: TRBD1
abundance: -
CDR3aa: CASEPGTGGGEQFF
CDR3nt: TGTGCCAGCGAACCGGGGACAGGGGGAGGTGAGCAGTTCTTC

j_gene: TRBJ1-2
v_gene: TRBV29-1
d_gene: -
abundance: few
CDR3aa: CTTWSTAYGYTF
CDR3nt: TGCACCACCTGGTCCACAGCCTATGGCTACACCTTC

j_gene: TRBJ1-6
v_gene: TRBV18
d_gene: TRBD1
abundance: -
CDR3aa: CASSPDRVRSPLHF
CDR3nt: TGTGCCAGCTCACCGGACAGGGTTAGGTCACCCCTCCACTTT

j_gene: TRBJ2-5
v_gene: TRBV2
d_gene: TRBD1
abundance: -
CDR3aa: CASNRDRGETQYF
CDR3nt: TGTGCCAGCAACAGGGACAGGGGAGAGACCCAGTACTTC

j_gene: TRBJ2-3
v_gene: TRBV5-1
d_gene: -
abundance: -
CDR3aa: CASTPGYATDTQYF
CDR3nt: TGCGCCAGCACCCCGGGTTACGCCACAGATACGCAGTATTTT

j_gene: TRBJ1-4
v_gene: TRBV30
d_gene: -
abundance: few
CDR3aa: CAWSSREPEKLFF
CDR3nt: TGTGCCTGGAGTTCCAGGGAACCCGAAAAACTGTTTTTT

j_gene: TRBJ2-7
v_gene: TRBV4-2
d_gene: TRBD2
abundance: few
CDR3aa: CASSQGGLAGVYEQYF
CDR3nt: TGTGCCAGCAGCCAAGGGGGACTAGCGGGGGTGTACGAGCAGTACTTC

j_gene: TRBJ2-3
v_gene: TRBV9
d_gene: TRBD2
abundance: few
CDR3aa: CASSPTSGGSTDTQYF
CDR3nt: TGTGCCAGCAGTCCGACTAGCGGGGGCAGCACAGATACGCAGTATTTT

j_gene: TRBJ1-2
v_gene: TRBV5-4
d_gene: -
abundance: few
CDR3aa: CASSLRRDYGYTF
CDR3nt: TGTGCCAGCAGCTTGAGGAGGGATTATGGCTACACCTTC

j_gene: TRBJ2-3
v_gene: TRBV10-3
d_gene: -
abundance: -
CDR3aa: CAISERVTDTQYF
CDR3nt: TGTGCCATCAGTGAACGGGTCACAGATACGCAGTATTTT

j_gene: TRBJ2-3
v_gene: TRBV7-2
d_gene: TRBD2
abundance: few
CDR3aa: CASSTSGLTDTQYF
CDR3nt: TGTGCCAGCTCTACTAGCGGCCTCACAGATACGCAGTATTTT

j_gene: TRBJ1-2
v_gene: TRBV7-9
d_gene: TRBD1
abundance: -
CDR3aa: CASSLQGTYGYTF
CDR3nt: TGTGCCAGCAGTCTACAGGGGACCTATGGCTACACCTTC

j_gene: TRBJ1-6
v_gene: TRBV29-1
d_gene: -
abundance: few
CDR3aa: CSVRKQGDSPLHF
CDR3nt: TGCAGCGTTCGAAAACAGGGCGATTCACCCCTCCACTTT

j_gene: TRBJ2-7
v_gene: TRBV2
d_gene: -
abundance: -
CDR3aa: CASRVGQLVNEQYF
CDR3nt: TGTGCCAGCAGAGTAGGACAGTTGGTCAACGAGCAGTACTTC

j_gene: TRBJ1-4
v_gene: TRBV28
d_gene: -
abundance: few
CDR3aa: CASSIRGIKLFF
CDR3nt: TGTGCCAGCAGTATCAGGGGCATAAAACTGTTTTTT

j_gene: TRBJ2-7
v_gene: TRBV7-9
d_gene: -
abundance: -
CDR3aa: CASSLQGYEFHEQYF
CDR3nt: TGTGCCAGCAGCTTACAGGGGTACGAGTTCCACGAGCAGTACTTC

j_gene: TRBJ2-5
v_gene: TRBV30
d_gene: -
abundance: few
CDR3aa: CAWSGGGNQETQYF
CDR3nt: TGTGCCTGGAGTGGGGGGGGCAACCAAGAGACCCAGTACTTC

j_gene: TRBJ1-2
v_gene: TRBV30
d_gene: -
abundance: few
CDR3aa: CAWSSGAEGYTF
CDR3nt: TGTGCCTGGAGTTCAGGGGCGGAAGGCTACACCTTC

j_gene: TRBJ2-2
v_gene: TRBV5-4
d_gene: TRBD1
abundance: -
CDR3aa: CASSLPGQGARGTGELFF
CDR3nt: TGTGCCAGCAGCCTACCGGGACAGGGGGCGAGGGGCACCGGGGAGCTGTTTTTT

j_gene: TRBJ1-2
v_gene: TRBV2
d_gene: TRBD1
abundance: few
CDR3aa: CASSVTGGPYGYTF
CDR3nt: TGTGCCAGCAGTGTTACAGGGGGCCCCTATGGCTACACCTTC

j_gene: TRBJ2-1
v_gene: TRBV30
d_gene: TRBD2
abundance: few
CDR3aa: CAWNRISGRNNEQFF
CDR3nt: TGTGCCTGGAATAGGATTAGCGGGAGAAACAATGAGCAGTTCTTC

j_gene: TRBJ2-5
v_gene: TRBV6-1
d_gene: -
abundance: -
CDR3aa: CASNYQETQYF
CDR3nt: TGTGCCAGCAACTACCAAGAGACCCAGTACTTC

j_gene: TRBJ2-3
v_gene: TRBV19
d_gene: TRBD1
abundance: few
CDR3aa: CASSPWTGATDTQYF
CDR3nt: TGTGCCAGTAGTCCTTGGACAGGGGCCACAGATACGCAGTATTTT

j_gene: TRBJ2-1
v_gene: TRBV9
d_gene: TRBD2
abundance: few
CDR3aa: CASSGGLGAWDEQFF
CDR3nt: TGTGCCAGCAGCGGCGGACTAGGGGCCTGGGATGAGCAGTTCTTC

j_gene: TRBJ2-1
v_gene: TRBV28
d_gene: -
abundance: -
CDR3aa: CASSSPTLAADKQFF
CDR3nt: TGTGCCAGCAGTTCGCCCACACTAGCAGCGGATAAGCAGTTCTTC

j_gene: TRBJ1-4
v_gene: TRBV9
d_gene: TRBD1
abundance: few
CDR3aa: CASSVRDRGADEKLFF
CDR3nt: TGTGCCAGCAGCGTCAGAGACAGGGGTGCGGATGAAAAACTGTTTTTT